Following are 21 T cell receptor beta chains from one sample sequenced in a study of blood T cell repertoires in COVID-19. Using immunoSEQ multiplex PCR, the repertoire was profiled, and TCRdb retains in-frame clones only, with some absent. There are around 15,000 clones in the sample; 89% occur only once, and approximately 2.8% lies in the top ten. The specimen sequenced was peripheral blood. These receptors were taken from a human donor in a cohort sampled during active COVID-19.

V and J are TRBV5-1 and TRBJ1-2; 10 bases fit TRBD1. This CDR3 has 15 amino acids. Germline values: CDR1 SGHRS, CDR2 YFSETQ. V shed 4 bases, J shed 7 bases, and the junction held 10 bases outside the gene matches. The CDR3 coding sequence is TGCGCCAGCAGCGCGACCGGGACAGGGGAATTTGGCTACACCTTC. Translating gives CASSATGTGEFGYTF.

This chain joins TRBV19 and TRBJ1-4; a weak D match, TRBD1 (6 bases). V was trimmed by 5 bases and J by 8 bases, leaving 12 bases between them. The CDR3 has 13 residues. Germline loops: CDR1 LNHDA, CDR2 SQIVND (reference sequence). This CDR3 is CASSATGTEKLFF. The CDR3, as DNA: TGTGCCAGTAGTGCCACCGGGACAGAAAAACTGTTTTTT.

The CDR3 region has the DNA TGTGCCAGCACGTACTCTGGAAACACCATATATTTT. As protein: CASTYSGNTIYF. V usage is TRBV12-3 or TRBV12-4 and J usage is TRBJ1-3, with D uncertain. V was trimmed by 7 bases and J by 0 bases, leaving 4 bases between them. The CDR3 contains 12 residues.

The genes are TRBV11-2 and TRBJ2-1; D gene uncertain. The CDR3 consists of 16 residues. Germline V gives CDR1 SGHAT, CDR2 FQNNGV. Trimming removed 4 bases from V and 7 bases from J, with 20 bases in between. CDR3 in DNA: TGTGCCAGCAGCTCCCTTGAACGACTTCTGGTTAATGAGCAGTTCTTC. Translation: CASSSLERLLVNEQFF. Drawing the rest from reference TRBV11-2 and TRBJ2-1, the complete variable domain is EAGVAQSPRYKIIEKRQSVAFWCNPISGHATLYWYQQILGQGPKLLIQFQNNGVVDDSQLPKDRFSAERLKGVDSTLKIQPAKLEDSAVYLCASSSLERLLVNEQFFGPGTRLTVL.

The chain has TRBV19 and TRBJ1-1; a possible D gene is TRBD1 (5 bases). The CDR3 spans 15 residues. Germline assignment: CDR1 LNHDA and CDR2 SQIVND (reference sequence). V was shortened by 8 bases and J by 1 base, with 17 bases between the two germline ends. CDR3 loop: CASLTRRGRNTEAFF. CDR3 coding DNA: TGTGCCAGTCTAACCCGAAGGGGCCGGAACACTGAAGCTTTCTTT.

J is TRBJ1-3 and V is TRBV24-1, with D possibly matching TRBD1 (6 bases). CDR3 length: 18 amino acids. Germline V gene lookup returns CDR1 KGHDR and CDR2 SFDVKD. Between the trimmed V and J ends, which lost 9 bases and 0 bases, there was a span of 23 bases. CDR3 residues: CATQGLRAQTHSGNTIYF. CDR3 nucleotides: TGTGCCACCCAGGGGCTCAGGGCGCAGACCCACTCTGGAAACACCATATATTTT.

The chain links TRBV21-1 to TRBJ1-5; the table names TRBD1, a call not compared with the DNA. TRBV21-1 is a pseudogene locus. The CDR3 is 14 amino acids. The CDR3 sequence is CASTSTGGYQPQHF. Written as DNA, the CDR3 is TGTGCCAGCACCTCGACAGGGGGCTATCAGCCCCAGCATTTT.

This chain connects TRBV10-2 to TRBJ1-1; 7 bases are a match to TRBD1. CDR3 length: 12 residues. The ends lost 6 bases at V and 7 bases at J; junction bases unmatched: 5. Germline lookup yields CDR1 WSHSY and CDR2 SAAADI. In nucleotides, the CDR3 is TGCGCCAGCAGCGGGACAGACTATGAAGCTTTCTTT. It specifies CASSGTDYEAFF.

There are a few counts of this clone. CDR3 bases: TGTGCCAGCAGTCCTCCGACAGGGGACTTCACAGATACGCAGTATTTT. Protein: CASSPPTGDFTDTQYF. This chain links TRBV27 with TRBJ2-3, with 8 nucleotides matching TRBD1. Unmatched junction bases numbered 9, after V lost 5 bases and J lost 2 bases. Germline CDR1 and CDR2: MNHEY and SMNVEV (reference sequence). The CDR3 is made up of 16 amino acids.

This clone is classed as medium-sized. The chain joins TRBV7-3 to TRBJ2-7, with TRBD1 identical over 7 bases. J was trimmed by 5 bases and V by 6 bases; bases with no gene match: 13. Germline CDR1 and CDR2: SGHTA and FQGTGA. The CDR3 loop spans 15 amino acids. This CDR3 reads CASSPGWTGLDEQYF. The CDR3 bases are TGTGCCAGCAGTCCTGGGTGGACAGGCCTTGACGAGCAGTACTTC. Filled out from reference TRBV7-3 and TRBJ2-7, the complete variable domain reads GAGVSQTPSNKVTEKGKYVELRCDPISGHTALYWYRQSLGQGPEFLIYFQGTGAADDSGLPNDRFFAVRPEGSVSTLKIQRTERGDSAVYLCASSPGWTGLDEQYFGPGTRLTVT.

This chain connects TRBV2 to TRBJ1-2; TRBD1 matches at 7 bases. V shed 6 bases, J shed 1 base, and the junction held 5 bases outside the gene matches. Germline V gene data show CDR1 as SNHLY and CDR2 as FYNNEI. The CDR3 extends over 14 amino acids. The CDR3 here is CASSRDRVNYGYTF. CDR3 in DNA: TGTGCCAGCAGCCGGGACAGAGTTAACTATGGCTACACCTTC. The full variable domain, in which reference TRBV2 and TRBJ1-2 provide the parts outside the CDR3, is EPEVTQTPSHQVTQMGQEVILRCVPISNHLYFYWYRQILGQKVEFLVSFYNNEISEKSEIFDDQFSVERPDGSNFTLKIRSTKLEDSAMYFCASSRDRVNYGYTFGSGTRLTVV.

The rearrangement uses TRBV21-1 and TRBJ1-3. TRBV21-1 is annotated as a pseudogene. This CDR3 has 15 amino acids. The CDR3 loop reads CASSKAPGGVDTIYF. The CDR3 DNA reads as TGTGCCAGCAGCAAAGCGCCGGGAGGGGTGGACACCATATATTTT.

J is TRBJ1-4 and V is TRBV6-6; possible D gene TRBD1, 6 bases. Trimming stripped 6 bases from V and 5 bases from J, with 13 bases between. CDR1 is MNHNY, CDR2 SVGAGI, per germline (reference sequence). The CDR3 spans 14 residues. CDR3 amino acids: CASSPPGQNEKLFF. The CDR3 DNA follows: TGTGCCAGCAGCCCCCCCGGACAGAATGAAAAACTGTTTTTT.

The CDR3 here is CSVEATSSYEQYF. Here the CDR3 DNA reads TGCAGCGTTGAAGCCACGAGCTCCTACGAGCAGTACTTC. The chain carries TRBV29-1 and TRBJ2-7; no clear D gene. Trimming removed 1 base at V and 0 bases at J, with 7 bases between. The CDR3 totals 13 residues. Germline loops: CDR1 SQVTM, CDR2 ANQGSEA.

This clone was seen a few times. The chain has TRBV7-9 and TRBJ2-3, with 8 bases lining up with TRBD1. The trim removed 3 bases at V and 4 bases at J, leaving 6 bases unmatched. The CDR3 loop spans 15 amino acids. Germline values: CDR1 SEHNR, CDR2 FQNEAQ (reference sequence). The DNA for the CDR3 is TGTGCCAGCAGCTTTGGGCAGGGGGCGGCAGATACGCAGTATTTT. Residues: CASSFGQGAADTQYF.

This chain links TRBV5-6 with TRBJ1-1, with D possibly being TRBD1 (5 bases). The germline V and J ends were trimmed by 4 bases and 4 bases, with 23 bases remaining between them. This CDR3 has 17 amino acids. Germline V gives CDR1 SGHDT, CDR2 YYEEEE. The CDR3 nucleotides read TGTGCCAGCAGCCTGGGGCGAAGAACAGTCCCCCTCACTGAAGCTTTCTTT. It translates to CASSLGRRTVPLTEAFF.

The V gene is TRBV6-1, the J gene TRBJ2-1, with 8 bases lining up with TRBD2. Per the germline V gene, CDR1 is MNHNS and CDR2 is SASEGT. This CDR3 region has 19 residues. Unmatched junction bases numbered 12, after V lost 1 base and J lost 1 base. CDR3 region: CASSEEYGGGTFSYNEQFF. DNA of the CDR3: TGTGCCAGCAGTGAAGAGTATGGCGGGGGGACATTTTCCTACAATGAGCAGTTCTTC.

V usage is TRBV3-1 (or the pseudogene TRBV3-2) and J usage is TRBJ2-7; 7 bases are a match to TRBD1. This CDR3 is built from 14 residues. Germline loops: CDR1 LGHDT, CDR2 YNNKEL (reference sequence). V lost 1 base and J lost 7; bases outside the gene matches: 7. The CDR3 DNA reads TGTGCCAGCAGCCAAGCCGGGACAGTCTCGGAGCAGTACTTC. It specifies CASSQAGTVSEQYF.

J is TRBJ1-6 and V is TRBV3-1 (or the pseudogene TRBV3-2), with a possible D match to TRBD1 (6 bases). V gave up 0 bases and J gave up 0 bases, with 9 bases separating them. This CDR3 has 17 residues. Germline CDR1 LGHDT, CDR2 YNNKEL (reference sequence). The CDR3 here is CASSQEGQRSYNSPLHF. CDR3 nucleotide sequence: TGTGCCAGCAGCCAAGAAGGACAGCGCTCCTATAATTCACCCCTCCACTTT.

The genes are TRBV2 and TRBJ2-4; possibly TRBD2 for D (5 bases). Germline CDR1 and CDR2: SNHLY and FYNNEI. The germline V and J ends were trimmed by 2 bases and 0 bases, with 8 bases remaining between them. The CDR3 runs to 15 residues. The CDR3 region is CASSERRLAKNIQYF. The CDR3 DNA reads as TGTGCCAGCAGTGAAAGGAGGTTAGCCAAAAACATTCAGTACTTC.

The J gene is TRBJ1-5, the V gene TRBV2, with 7 bases aligning to TRBD1. Germline values: CDR1 SNHLY, CDR2 FYNNEI. This CDR3 comprises 15 residues. V shed 6 bases, J shed 2 bases, and the junction held 7 bases outside the gene matches. In nucleotides, the CDR3 is TGTGCCAGCAGCTCGACAGGGATCGGCAATCAGCCCCAGCATTTT. Its protein is CASSSTGIGNQPQHF.